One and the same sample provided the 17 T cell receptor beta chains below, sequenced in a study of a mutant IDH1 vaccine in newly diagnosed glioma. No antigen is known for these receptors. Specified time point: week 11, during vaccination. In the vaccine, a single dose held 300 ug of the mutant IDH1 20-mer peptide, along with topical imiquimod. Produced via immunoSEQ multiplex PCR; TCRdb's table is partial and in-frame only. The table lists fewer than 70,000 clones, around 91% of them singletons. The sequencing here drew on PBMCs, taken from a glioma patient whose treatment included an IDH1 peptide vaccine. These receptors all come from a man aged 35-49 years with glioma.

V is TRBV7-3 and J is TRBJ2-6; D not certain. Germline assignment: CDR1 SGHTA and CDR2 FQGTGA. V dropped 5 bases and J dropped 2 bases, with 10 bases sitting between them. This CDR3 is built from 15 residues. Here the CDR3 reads CASSGSATGANVLTF. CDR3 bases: TGTGCCAGCAGCGGCTCGGCCACTGGGGCCAACGTCCTGACTTTC.

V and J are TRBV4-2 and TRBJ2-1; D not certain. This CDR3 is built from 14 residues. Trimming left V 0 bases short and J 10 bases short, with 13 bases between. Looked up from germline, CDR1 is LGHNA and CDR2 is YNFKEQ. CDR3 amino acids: CASSQDPSLGEQFF. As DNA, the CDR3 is TGTGCCAGCAGCCAAGATCCTAGTCTGGGGGAGCAGTTCTTC.

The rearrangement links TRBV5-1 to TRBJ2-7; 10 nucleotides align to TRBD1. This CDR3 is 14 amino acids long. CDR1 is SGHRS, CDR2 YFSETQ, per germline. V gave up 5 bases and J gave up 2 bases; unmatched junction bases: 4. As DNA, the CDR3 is TGCGCCAGCAGGGCCGGGACAGGGGCCTACGAGCAGTACTTC. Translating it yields CASRAGTGAYEQYF.

The CDR3 region is CASSPGTSGYEQYV. DNA of the CDR3: TGCGCCAGCAGCCCCGGGACTAGCGGGTACGAGCAGTACGTC. J is TRBJ2-7 and V is TRBV4-1; TRBD2 agrees at 12 bases. The V gene end was trimmed by 4 bases and the J gene end by 4 bases; junction bases not matched to a gene: 2. CDR1 MGHRA and CDR2 YSYEKL come from the germline V gene. The CDR3 sequence is 14 residues long.

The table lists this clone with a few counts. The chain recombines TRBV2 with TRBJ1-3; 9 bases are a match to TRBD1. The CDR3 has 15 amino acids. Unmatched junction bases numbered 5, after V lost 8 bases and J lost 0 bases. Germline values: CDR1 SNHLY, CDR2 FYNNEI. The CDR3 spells CASRTGVFSGNTIYF. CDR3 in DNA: TGTGCCAGCCGGACAGGGGTTTTCTCTGGAAACACCATATATTTT.

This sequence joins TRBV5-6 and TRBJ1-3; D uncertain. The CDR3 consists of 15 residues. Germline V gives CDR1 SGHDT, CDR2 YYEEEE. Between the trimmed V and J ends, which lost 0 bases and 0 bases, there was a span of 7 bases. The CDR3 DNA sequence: TGTGCCAGCAGCTTGGGACTTTCCTCTGGAAACACCATATATTTT. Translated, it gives CASSLGLSSGNTIYF.

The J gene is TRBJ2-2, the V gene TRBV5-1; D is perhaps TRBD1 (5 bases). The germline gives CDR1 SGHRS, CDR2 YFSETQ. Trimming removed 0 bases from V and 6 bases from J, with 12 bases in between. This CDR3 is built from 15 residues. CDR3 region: CASSLGSGMSGELFF. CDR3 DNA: TGCGCCAGCAGCTTGGGATCAGGGATGTCCGGGGAGCTGTTTTTT.

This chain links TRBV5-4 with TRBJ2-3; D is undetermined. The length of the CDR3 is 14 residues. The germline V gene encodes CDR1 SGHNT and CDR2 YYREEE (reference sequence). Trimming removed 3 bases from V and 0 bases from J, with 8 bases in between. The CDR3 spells CASSYSDSTDTQYF. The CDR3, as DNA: TGTGCCAGCAGCTACTCGGACAGCACAGATACGCAGTATTTT.

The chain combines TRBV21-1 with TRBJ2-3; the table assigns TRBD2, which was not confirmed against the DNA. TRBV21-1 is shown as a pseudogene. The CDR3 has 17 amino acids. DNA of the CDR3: TGTGCCAGCAGCAAAGGGAGAGCTAGCGGGAGCACAGATACGCAGTATTTT. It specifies CASSKGRASGSTDTQYF.

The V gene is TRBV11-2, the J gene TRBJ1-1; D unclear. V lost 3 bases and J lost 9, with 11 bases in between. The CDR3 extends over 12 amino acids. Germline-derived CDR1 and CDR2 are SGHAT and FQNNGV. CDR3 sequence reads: CASSFTTGKAFF. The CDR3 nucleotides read TGTGCCAGCAGCTTTACGACGGGTAAAGCTTTCTTT.

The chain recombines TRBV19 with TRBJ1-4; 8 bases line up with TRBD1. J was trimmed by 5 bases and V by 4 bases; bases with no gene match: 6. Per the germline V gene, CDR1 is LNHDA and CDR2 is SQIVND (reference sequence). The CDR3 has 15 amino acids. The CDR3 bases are TGTGCCAGTAGTACTCGACAGGGGATGAATGAAAAACTGTTTTTT. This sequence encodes CASSTRQGMNEKLFF.

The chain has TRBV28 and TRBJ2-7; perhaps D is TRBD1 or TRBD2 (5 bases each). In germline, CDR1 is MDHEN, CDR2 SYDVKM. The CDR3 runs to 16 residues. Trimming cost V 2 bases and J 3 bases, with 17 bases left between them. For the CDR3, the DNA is TGTGCCAGCAGTTTACCGGGGCGGCGGACCAACTACGAGCAGTACTTC. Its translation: CASSLPGRRTNYEQYF.

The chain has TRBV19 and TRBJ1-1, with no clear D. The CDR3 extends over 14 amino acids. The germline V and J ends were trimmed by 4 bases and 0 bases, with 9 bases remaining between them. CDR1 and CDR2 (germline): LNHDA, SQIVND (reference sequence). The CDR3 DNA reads TGTGCCAGTAGTACCGGACTTATGAACACTGAAGCTTTCTTT. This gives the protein CASSTGLMNTEAFF.

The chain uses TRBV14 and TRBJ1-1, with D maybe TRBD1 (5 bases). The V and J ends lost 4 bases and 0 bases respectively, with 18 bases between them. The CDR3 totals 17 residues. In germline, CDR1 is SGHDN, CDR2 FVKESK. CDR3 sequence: CASSPRPGGTLNTEAFF. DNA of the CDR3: TGTGCCAGCAGCCCGCGCCCCGGGGGGACCCTGAACACTGAAGCTTTCTTT.

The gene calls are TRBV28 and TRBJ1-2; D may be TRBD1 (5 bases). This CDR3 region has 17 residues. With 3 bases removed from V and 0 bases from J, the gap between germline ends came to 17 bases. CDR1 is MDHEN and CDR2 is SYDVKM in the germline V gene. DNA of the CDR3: TGTGCCAGCAGTTTCCCGGGGCTTGCTAGCCCTAACTATGGCTACACCTTC. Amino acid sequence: CASSFPGLASPNYGYTF.

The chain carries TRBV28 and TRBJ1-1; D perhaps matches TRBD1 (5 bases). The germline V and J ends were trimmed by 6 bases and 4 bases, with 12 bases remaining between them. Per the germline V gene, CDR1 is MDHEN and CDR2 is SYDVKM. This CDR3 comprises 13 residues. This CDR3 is CASRGRVGTEAFF. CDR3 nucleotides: TGTGCCAGCAGGGGCAGGGTGGGCACTGAAGCTTTCTTT.

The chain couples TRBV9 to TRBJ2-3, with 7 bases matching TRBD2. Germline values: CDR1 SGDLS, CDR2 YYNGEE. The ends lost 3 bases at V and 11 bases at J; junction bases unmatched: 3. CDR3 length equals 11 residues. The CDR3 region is CASSAGGGQYF. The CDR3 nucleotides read TGTGCCAGCAGCGCTGGCGGGGGGCAGTATTTT. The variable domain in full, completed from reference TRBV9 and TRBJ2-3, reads DSGVTQTPKHLITATGQRVTLRCSPRSGDLSVYWYQQSLDQGLQFLIQYYNGEERAKGNILERFSAQQFPDLHSELNLSSLELGDSALYFCASSAGGGQYFGPGTRLTVL.